This T cell receptor (beta chain) was captured in a study of CD8 T cells in ankylosing spondylitis. The CDR3 loop spans 15 amino acids. The V end lost 0 bases, the J end lost 7 bases, and 13 bases lay between the germline ends. Germline V gene lookup returns CDR1 ENHRY and CDR2 SYGVKD. A single record per CDR3 protein comes from TCRdb applying MiXCR to the 5' RACE reads. The sample has 100,000 to 150,000 distinct CDR3 sequences; around 10% are singletons. Broader study findings: In synovial fluid and blood from reactive arthritis, some motif variants were previously reported.

This clonotype was seen repeatedly, ten times or more. Antigen: not known. The sample comprised blood, either unsorted or a sorted T cell fraction (not recorded which). The chain combines TRBV10-3 with TRBJ1-3; D is unclear. The sequence was collected from a female donor with ankylosing spondylitis or in good health (not recorded which). The CDR3 sequence is CAISESSWEMNTIYF. The CDR3 DNA follows: TGTGCCATCAGTGAGTCGAGTTGGGAAATGAACACCATATATTTT.